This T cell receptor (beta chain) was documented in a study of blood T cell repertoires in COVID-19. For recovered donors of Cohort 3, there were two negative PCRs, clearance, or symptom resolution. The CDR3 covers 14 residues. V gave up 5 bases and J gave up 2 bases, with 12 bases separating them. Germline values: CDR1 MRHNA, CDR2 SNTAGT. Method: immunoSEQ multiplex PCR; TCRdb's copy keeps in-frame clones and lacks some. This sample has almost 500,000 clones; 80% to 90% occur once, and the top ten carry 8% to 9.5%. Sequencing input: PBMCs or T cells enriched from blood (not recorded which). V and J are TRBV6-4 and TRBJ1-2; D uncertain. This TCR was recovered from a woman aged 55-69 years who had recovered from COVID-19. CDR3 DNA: TGTGCCAGCAGTCCCGAGGCGGGGAACTATGGCTACACCTTC. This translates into CASSPEAGNYGYTF.